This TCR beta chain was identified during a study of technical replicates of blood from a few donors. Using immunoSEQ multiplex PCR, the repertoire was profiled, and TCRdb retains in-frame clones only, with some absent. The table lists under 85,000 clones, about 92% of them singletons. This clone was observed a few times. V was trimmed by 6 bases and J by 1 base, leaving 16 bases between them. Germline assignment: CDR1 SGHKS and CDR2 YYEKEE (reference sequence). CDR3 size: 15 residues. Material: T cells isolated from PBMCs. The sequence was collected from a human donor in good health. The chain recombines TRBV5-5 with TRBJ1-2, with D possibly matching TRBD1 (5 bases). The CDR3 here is CASTPGGTINYGYTF. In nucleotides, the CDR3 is TGTGCCAGCACCCCGGGGGGGACTATTAACTATGGCTACACCTTC.